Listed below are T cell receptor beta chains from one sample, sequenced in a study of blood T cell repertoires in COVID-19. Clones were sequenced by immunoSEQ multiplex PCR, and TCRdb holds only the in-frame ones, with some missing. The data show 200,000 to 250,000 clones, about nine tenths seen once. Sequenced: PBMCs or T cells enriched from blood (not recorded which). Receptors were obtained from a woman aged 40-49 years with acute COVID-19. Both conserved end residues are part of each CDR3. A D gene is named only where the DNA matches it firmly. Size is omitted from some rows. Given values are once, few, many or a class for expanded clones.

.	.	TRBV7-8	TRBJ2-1	TGTGCCAGCAGCTTAGCGCGCCTAGCTTCAACAGGAGGGAATGAGCAGTTCTTC	CASSLARLASTGGNEQFF
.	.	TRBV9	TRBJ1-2	TGTGCCAGCAGCGCAATCCAGGCCTATGGCTACACCTTC	CASSAIQAYGYTF
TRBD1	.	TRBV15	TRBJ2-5	TGTGCCACCAGCAGTACCCGGGACAGCCAAGAGACCCAGTACTTC	CATSSTRDSQETQYF
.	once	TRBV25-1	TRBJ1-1	TGTGCCAGCAGTGAATATCAGGGTTTGAACACTGAAGCTTTCTTT	CASSEYQGLNTEAFF
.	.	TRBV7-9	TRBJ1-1	TGTGCCAGCAGATTTATCGGTGAAGCTTTCTTT	CASRFIGEAFF
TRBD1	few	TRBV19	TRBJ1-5	TGTGCCAGTAGTGTCGGGACAGGCGGTAAACAGCCCCAGCATTTT	CASSVGTGGKQPQHF
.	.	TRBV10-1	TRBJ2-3	TGCGCCAGCAGTGAGTCGGGGGGGCCAGATACGCAGTATTTT	CASSESGGPDTQYF
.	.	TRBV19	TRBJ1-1	TGTGCCAGTAGTATAGTAACAGGGAGCATGAACACTGAAGCTTTCTTT	CASSIVTGSMNTEAFF
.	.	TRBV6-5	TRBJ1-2	TGTGCCAGCAGTTACCGCGGTGGCTACACCTTC	CASSYRGGYTF
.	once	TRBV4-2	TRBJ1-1	TGTGCCAGCAGCCAAGAGGCTCCCAGGGGCACTGAAGCTTTCTTT	CASSQEAPRGTEAFF
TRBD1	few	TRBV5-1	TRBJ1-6	TGCGCCAGCAGCTTGACAGGGGTAGGGTCACCCCTCCACTTT	CASSLTGVGSPLHF
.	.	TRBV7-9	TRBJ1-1	TGTGCCAGCAGCTCAAGTGGGGGGACTGAAGCTTTCTTT	CASSSSGGTEAFF
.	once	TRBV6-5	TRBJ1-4	TGTGCCAGCAGCACACAGATTGTGGGTCATGAAAAACTGTTTTTT	CASSTQIVGHEKLFF
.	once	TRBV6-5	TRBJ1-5	TGTGCCAGCAGGCCCAGGGGTGAGCGCAATCAGCCCCAGCATTTT	CASRPRGERNQPQHF
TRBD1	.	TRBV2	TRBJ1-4	TGTGCCAGCCGACAGGGTAAAATCTATGAAAAACTGTTTTTT	CASRQGKIYEKLFF
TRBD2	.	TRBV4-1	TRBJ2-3	TGCGCCAGCAGCCAAGTCTTGCGGCGGGGGAGGGATACGCAGTATTTT	CASSQVLRRGRDTQYF
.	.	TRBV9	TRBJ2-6	TGTGCCAGCAGCTTTTCATCTGGGGCCAACGTCCTGACTTTC	CASSFSSGANVLTF
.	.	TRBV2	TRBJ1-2	TGTGCCAGCAGTCTAACTGACTATGGCTACACCTTC	CASSLTDYGYTF
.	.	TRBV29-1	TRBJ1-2	TGCAGCGTTGATGCGGGAAGCGGTGGCTACACCTTC	CSVDAGSGGYTF
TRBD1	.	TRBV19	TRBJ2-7	TGTGCCAGTAGCGATCGGACAGGTACCTACGAGCAGTACTTC	CASSDRTGTYEQYF
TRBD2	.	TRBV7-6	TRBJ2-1	TGTGCCAGCAGCTCGGGGGGGGGCCGCAATGAGCAGTTCTTC	CASSSGGGRNEQFF
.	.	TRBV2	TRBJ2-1	TGTGCCAGCAGCCCTCTGGCACCTAGCCATGAGCAGTTCTTC	CASSPLAPSHEQFF
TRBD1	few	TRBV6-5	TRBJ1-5	TGTGCCAGCAGGGTCGACAGGGCTGGTCAGCCCCAGCATTTT	CASRVDRAGQPQHF
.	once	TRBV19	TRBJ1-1	TGTGCCAGTAGTAGGGGTGACAGGACGAACACTGAAGCTTTCTTT	CASSRGDRTNTEAFF
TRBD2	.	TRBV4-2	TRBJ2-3	TGTGCCAGCAGCCAAGAGAATAGCGGGGGGGTGGATACGCAGTATTTT	CASSQENSGGVDTQYF
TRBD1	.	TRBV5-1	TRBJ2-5	TGCGCCAGCAGCTTGGGACAGGGTCTGGGGGAGACCCAGTACTTC	CASSLGQGLGETQYF
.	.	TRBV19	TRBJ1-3	TGTGCCAGACCCGAAGGGAGTACGGCAGTCTCTGGAAACACCATATATTTT	CARPEGSTAVSGNTIYF
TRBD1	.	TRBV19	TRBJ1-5	TGTGCCAGTAGCGGGACAGGGGGCGTTAGCAATCAGCCCCAGCATTTT	CASSGTGGVSNQPQHF
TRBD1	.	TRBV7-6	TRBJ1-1	TGTGCCAGCAGCTCGAAACAGGGGATGAACACTGAAGCTTTCTTT	CASSSKQGMNTEAFF
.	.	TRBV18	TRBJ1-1	TGTGCCAGCTCACCACCGGGCCAGGGTAAGACTGAAGCTTTCTTT	CASSPPGQGKTEAFF
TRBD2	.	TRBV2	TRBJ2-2	TGTGCCAGCAGCCCCTCGCGTCTAGCGGGGGGGCCCGGCACCGGGGAGCTGTTTTTT	CASSPSRLAGGPGTGELFF
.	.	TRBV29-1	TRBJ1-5	TGCAGCGTTGAAGATGCGTACGGGGAGCCCCAGCATTTT	CSVEDAYGEPQHF
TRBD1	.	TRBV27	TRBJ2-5	TGTGCCAGCAGCGGAGTAGGGACAGGAGAAGGAACCCAGTACTTC	CASSGVGTGEGTQYF
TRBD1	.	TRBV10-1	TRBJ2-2	TGCGCCAGCAGCAAACTTGGACAGGGATCGAACACCGGGGAGCTGTTTTTT	CASSKLGQGSNTGELFF
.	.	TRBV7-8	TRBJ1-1	TGTGCCAGCAGCTTAGCGGACCGGGGTAGTACTGAAGCTTTCTTT	CASSLADRGSTEAFF
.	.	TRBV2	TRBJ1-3	TGTGCCAGCAGTGGGTTCGGTGGTAACACCATATATTTT	CASSGFGGNTIYF
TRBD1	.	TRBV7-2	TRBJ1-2	TGTGCCAGCAGCCCTCCCCCGGGACAGGGAGGGTTAGGCTACACCTTC	CASSPPPGQGGLGYTF
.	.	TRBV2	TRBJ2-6	TGTGCCAGCAGTTTTACCATGACAGAAAGCTCTGGGGCCAACGTCCTGACTTTC	CASSFTMTESSGANVLTF
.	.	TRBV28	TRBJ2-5	TGTGCCAGCATTTCGGGGGAAGAGACCCAGTACTTC	CASISGEETQYF
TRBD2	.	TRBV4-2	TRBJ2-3	TGTGCCAGCAGCCATGGTAGCGGGGGGGCTAAGGCAGATACGCAGTATTTT	CASSHGSGGAKADTQYF
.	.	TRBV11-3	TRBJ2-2	TGTGCCAGCAGACCCGGGACACTAGGCGGGGAGCTGTTTTTT	CASRPGTLGGELFF
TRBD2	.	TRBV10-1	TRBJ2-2	TGCGCCAGTGGACTAGCGGGTTCCGGGGAGCTGTTTTTT	CASGLAGSGELFF
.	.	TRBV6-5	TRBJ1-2	TGTGCCAGCAGCTTAGGTGCGGACTATGGCTACACCTTC	CASSLGADYGYTF
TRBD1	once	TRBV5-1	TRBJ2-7	TGCGCCAGCAGCTCCCAGACAGGGGCCGGCTACGAGCAGTACTTC	CASSSQTGAGYEQYF
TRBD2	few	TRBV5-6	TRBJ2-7	TGTGCCAGCAGCTTCCCGCTAGCGGGGGGACGCGCCTTTGGCGAGCAGTACTTC	CASSFPLAGGRAFGEQYF